This is a list of T cell receptor beta chains from one sample in a study of blood T cell repertoires in COVID-19. TCRdb keeps only in-frame clones here, not all; method: immunoSEQ multiplex PCR. The repertoire includes under 300,000 clones, around 82% of them detected once, and 3.4% sits in the top ten. Sequencing was carried out using PBMCs or T cells enriched from blood (not recorded which). These receptors all come from a man aged 45-65 years who had recovered from COVID-19. The CDR3 runs from the conserved cysteine through the conserved F or W. The order of the fields is J gene, V gene, D gene, clone size, CDR3 protein, CDR3 DNA. The D gene is left open where the match is weak. Some rows mark clone size as missing; the rest say once, few, many or name a class of expanded clone.

J gene: TRBJ1-6; V gene: TRBV19; D gene: NA; clone size: NA; CDR3 protein: CASSGGTLGNSPLHF; CDR3 DNA: TGTGCCAGTAGTGGCGGGACGCTAGGGAATTCACCCCTCCACTTT
J gene: TRBJ1-1; V gene: TRBV30; D gene: NA; clone size: NA; CDR3 protein: CAWMVVNTEAFF; CDR3 DNA: TGTGCCTGGATGGTAGTGAACACTGAAGCTTTCTTT
J gene: TRBJ2-1; V gene: TRBV7-9; D gene: TRBD2; clone size: NA; CDR3 protein: CASSPLGTSGRTYNEQFF; CDR3 DNA: TGTGCCAGCAGCCCTCTTGGGACTAGCGGGAGGACCTACAATGAGCAGTTCTTC
J gene: TRBJ2-7; V gene: TRBV3-1/TRBV3-2; D gene: NA; clone size: NA; CDR3 protein: CASSLSPRIDEQYF; CDR3 DNA: TGTGCCAGCAGCCTATCCCCTAGGATCGACGAGCAGTACTTC
J gene: TRBJ2-6; V gene: TRBV28; D gene: NA; clone size: few; CDR3 protein: CASSLRSGANVLTF; CDR3 DNA: TGTGCCAGCAGTTTGAGGTCTGGGGCCAACGTCCTGACTTTC
J gene: TRBJ1-2; V gene: TRBV5-6; D gene: TRBD1; clone size: NA; CDR3 protein: CASSLQGARGYTF; CDR3 DNA: TGTGCCAGCAGCTTACAGGGGGCTCGGGGCTACACCTTC
J gene: TRBJ1-3; V gene: TRBV11-3; D gene: NA; clone size: NA; CDR3 protein: CASSEEDSSGNTIYF; CDR3 DNA: TGTGCCAGCAGCGAAGAGGACAGCTCTGGAAACACCATATATTTT
J gene: TRBJ2-7; V gene: TRBV20-1; D gene: NA; clone size: NA; CDR3 protein: CSARSGHEQYF; CDR3 DNA: TGCAGTGCTAGATCTGGGCACGAGCAGTACTTC
J gene: TRBJ2-1; V gene: TRBV5-1; D gene: TRBD1; clone size: NA; CDR3 protein: CASSPGQGSNEQFF; CDR3 DNA: TGCGCCAGCAGCCCAGGACAGGGGTCGAATGAGCAGTTCTTC
J gene: TRBJ2-7; V gene: TRBV11-1; D gene: TRBD1; clone size: NA; CDR3 protein: CASSPTGGSLGQYF; CDR3 DNA: TGTGCCAGCAGCCCGACAGGGGGCTCCCTTGGGCAGTACTTC
J gene: TRBJ1-1; V gene: TRBV28; D gene: NA; clone size: NA; CDR3 protein: CASSLWNTEAFF; CDR3 DNA: TGTGCCAGCAGTCTCTGGAACACTGAAGCTTTCTTT